This is a list of T cell receptor beta chains from one sample in a study of control samples from healthy donors and cancer patients. Measured with immunoSEQ multiplex PCR; TCRdb has only the in-frame clones, and not every one. This table has around 51,000 clones, roughly 80% appearing once. The sample taken for sequencing was blood. The receptors derive from a man in his 70s in good health. The CDR3 runs from the conserved cysteine through the conserved F or W. D genes are given only for firm matches. Size is omitted from some rows. Given values are once, few, many or a class for expanded clones.

size: .
D: .
V: TRBV29-1
J: TRBJ1-2
CDR3: CSVEDRVLYGYTF
DNA: TGCAGCGTCGAGGACCGGGTCCTCTATGGCTACACCTTC

size: few
D: .
V: TRBV28
J: TRBJ2-4
CDR3: CASKTGLAKNIQYF
DNA: TGTGCCAGCAAGACGGGACTAGCCAAAAACATTCAGTACTTC

size: .
D: .
V: TRBV20-1
J: TRBJ2-7
CDR3: CSAGYNGQYF
DNA: TGCAGTGCTGGCTACAACGGGCAGTACTTC

size: .
D: .
V: TRBV30
J: TRBJ1-6
CDR3: CAWSGRGDPRSSYNSPLHF
DNA: TGTGCCTGGAGTGGTCGTGGGGACCCTAGGAGCTCCTATAATTCACCCCTCCACTTT

size: few
D: .
V: TRBV28
J: TRBJ1-2
CDR3: CASRSGPYYGYTF
DNA: TGTGCCAGCAGGTCCGGGCCTTACTATGGCTACACCTTC

size: .
D: TRBD1
V: TRBV28
J: TRBJ2-1
CDR3: CASIPPPGQGAYNEQFF
DNA: TGTGCCAGCATTCCCCCTCCGGGACAGGGCGCCTACAATGAGCAGTTCTTC

size: .
D: .
V: TRBV10-3
J: TRBJ2-6
CDR3: CAAGGAAGANVLTF
DNA: TGTGCAGCTGGAGGGGCGGCCGGGGCCAACGTCCTGACTTTC

size: once
D: TRBD2
V: TRBV5-1
J: TRBJ2-2
CDR3: CASSRTGLAGGSTGELFF
DNA: TGCGCCAGCAGCAGAACTGGACTAGCGGGGGGGTCGACCGGGGAGCTGTTTTTT

size: .
D: .
V: TRBV28
J: TRBJ1-2
CDR3: CASSYARNVGLNRGYTF
DNA: TGTGCCAGCAGTTATGCCAGAAACGTGGGACTTAATAGGGGCTACACCTTC

size: .
D: .
V: TRBV6-5
J: TRBJ1-4
CDR3: CASRGNEEKLFF
DNA: TGTGCCAGCAGGGGGAATGAGGAAAAACTGTTTTTT

size: few
D: TRBD1
V: TRBV6-5
J: TRBJ2-1
CDR3: CASSNRDRGYNEQFF
DNA: TGTGCCAGCAGTAACCGGGACAGGGGTTACAATGAGCAGTTCTTC

size: .
D: TRBD2
V: TRBV28
J: TRBJ2-7
CDR3: CASSSPPSGWLSYEQYF
DNA: TGTGCCAGCAGTTCCCCCCCTAGCGGGTGGCTATCCTACGAGCAGTACTTC

size: .
D: .
V: TRBV5-1
J: TRBJ2-7
CDR3: CASSLAGGYNYEQYF
DNA: TGCGCCAGCAGCTTGGCCGGGGGTTACAACTACGAGCAGTACTTC

size: .
D: .
V: TRBV7-9
J: TRBJ1-3
CDR3: CASSKLGGGNTIYF
DNA: TGTGCCAGCAGCAAACTGGGAGGAGGAAACACCATATATTTT

size: .
D: .
V: TRBV2
J: TRBJ2-4
CDR3: CASGKEGAKNIQYF
DNA: TGTGCCAGCGGGAAGGAGGGAGCCAAAAACATTCAGTACTTC

size: .
D: TRBD1
V: TRBV5-1
J: TRBJ2-1
CDR3: CASSLGQASGEQFF
DNA: TGCGCCAGCAGCCTGGGACAGGCTTCTGGAGAGCAGTTCTTC

size: .
D: .
V: TRBV19
J: TRBJ1-5
CDR3: CASRDLIRYSNQPQHF
DNA: TGTGCCAGCAGGGACCTTATACGGTATAGCAATCAGCCCCAGCATTTT

size: .
D: .
V: TRBV7-9
J: TRBJ1-2
CDR3: CASSSSPSSYGYTF
DNA: TGTGCCAGCAGCTCATCCCCCTCTTCCTATGGCTACACCTTC

size: .
D: TRBD1
V: TRBV28
J: TRBJ2-7
CDR3: CASSLLVVGQGTYEQYF
DNA: TGTGCCAGCAGTTTATTAGTTGTGGGACAGGGGACCTACGAGCAGTACTTC

size: .
D: TRBD1
V: TRBV29-1
J: TRBJ2-7
CDR3: CSVSQTGWEQYF
DNA: TGCAGCGTTTCTCAGACAGGGTGGGAGCAGTACTTC

size: .
D: .
V: TRBV20-1
J: TRBJ2-5
CDR3: CSARYLETQYF
DNA: TGCAGTGCTAGGTATCTGGAGACCCAGTACTTC

size: .
D: .
V: TRBV6-4
J: TRBJ1-6
CDR3: CASSATGNDSPLHF
DNA: TGTGCCAGCAGCGCTACAGGGAATGATTCACCCCTCCACTTT

size: .
D: .
V: TRBV5-5
J: TRBJ2-1
CDR3: CASSLVGVYNEQFF
DNA: TGTGCCAGCAGCTTGGTAGGGGTCTACAATGAGCAGTTCTTC

size: .
D: .
V: TRBV29-1
J: TRBJ2-7
CDR3: CSVKDARAEQYF
DNA: TGCAGCGTTAAGGACGCCCGGGCCGAGCAGTACTTC

size: .
D: .
V: TRBV28
J: TRBJ1-1
CDR3: CASRRWSWAGGYTEAFF
DNA: TGTGCCAGCAGACGCTGGTCCTGGGCAGGAGGCTACACTGAAGCTTTCTTT

size: .
D: TRBD1
V: TRBV7-2
J: TRBJ1-1
CDR3: CASSFSGTANTEAFF
DNA: TGTGCCAGCAGCTTCTCCGGGACAGCCAACACTGAAGCTTTCTTT

size: few
D: .
V: TRBV6-1
J: TRBJ1-1
CDR3: CASSEGGGWTEAFF
DNA: TGTGCCAGCAGTGAAGGGGGGGGTTGGACTGAAGCTTTCTTT

size: few
D: .
V: TRBV9
J: TRBJ2-1
CDR3: CASSVAGDGLDEQFF
DNA: TGTGCCAGCAGCGTAGCGGGGGACGGTCTGGATGAGCAGTTCTTC

size: .
D: .
V: TRBV28
J: TRBJ1-1
CDR3: CASSPFTWKQGGTEAFF
DNA: TGTGCCAGCAGTCCATTTACGTGGAAACAGGGAGGGACTGAAGCTTTCTTT

size: .
D: .
V: TRBV5-5
J: TRBJ2-7
CDR3: CASSRQRLSSYEQYF
DNA: TGTGCCAGCAGCCGGCAGCGGCTGAGCTCCTACGAGCAGTACTTC

size: .
D: .
V: TRBV6-2/TRBV6-3
J: TRBJ1-2
CDR3: CASSYRDNYGYTF
DNA: TGTGCCAGCAGTTACCGGGACAACTATGGCTACACCTTC

size: once
D: .
V: TRBV27
J: TRBJ2-7
CDR3: CASSPRGQNHYEQYF
DNA: TGTGCCAGCAGTCCGCGAGGGCAGAATCACTACGAGCAGTACTTC

size: few
D: .
V: TRBV9
J: TRBJ2-5
CDR3: CASSRPDAQETQYF
DNA: TGTGCCAGCAGCCGACCCGACGCCCAAGAGACCCAGTACTTC

size: few
D: .
V: TRBV7-8
J: TRBJ1-2
CDR3: CASSLERRVYGYTF
DNA: TGTGCCAGCAGCTTAGAAAGGAGGGTCTATGGCTACACCTTC

size: .
D: .
V: TRBV2
J: TRBJ1-1
CDR3: CASTQQGGGTEAFF
DNA: TGTGCCAGTACCCAGCAAGGGGGGGGGACTGAAGCTTTCTTT

size: few
D: .
V: TRBV19
J: TRBJ1-3
CDR3: CASISPNLSIYF
DNA: TGTGCCAGTATAAGCCCCAACCTCTCCATATATTTT

size: .
D: .
V: TRBV11-2
J: TRBJ1-1
CDR3: CASSLERWSTEAFF
DNA: TGTGCCAGCAGCTTAGAGCGGTGGTCCACTGAAGCTTTCTTT

size: .
D: .
V: TRBV6-5
J: TRBJ1-2
CDR3: CASSFAPNYGYTF
DNA: TGTGCCAGCAGTTTCGCCCCGAACTATGGCTACACCTTC

size: .
D: TRBD1
V: TRBV10-3
J: TRBJ2-2
CDR3: CAISESKGQGTGELFF
DNA: TGTGCCATCAGTGAGTCGAAGGGACAGGGGACCGGGGAGCTGTTTTTT

size: few
D: .
V: TRBV6-1
J: TRBJ1-6
CDR3: CASSESWQGNSPLHF
DNA: TGTGCCAGCAGTGAAAGCTGGCAGGGTAATTCACCCCTCCACTTT

size: .
D: TRBD2
V: TRBV5-6
J: TRBJ2-7
CDR3: CASSFGGALDEQYF
DNA: TGTGCCAGCAGCTTCGGGGGGGCTCTGGACGAGCAGTACTTC

size: .
D: TRBD1
V: TRBV6-5
J: TRBJ1-5
CDR3: CASRPGTASNQPQHF
DNA: TGTGCCAGCAGGCCCGGGACAGCAAGCAATCAGCCCCAGCATTTT

size: .
D: .
V: TRBV28
J: TRBJ2-7
CDR3: CASSLSLNEQYF
DNA: TGTGCCAGCAGCCTTAGCCTAAACGAGCAGTACTTC

size: .
D: .
V: TRBV12-3/TRBV12-4
J: TRBJ2-1
CDR3: CASSPDLYNEQFF
DNA: TGTGCCAGCAGTCCCGACTTGTACAATGAGCAGTTCTTC

size: .
D: .
V: TRBV6-5
J: TRBJ1-6
CDR3: CASSWEGGNSPLHF
DNA: TGTGCCAGCAGTTGGGAAGGGGGTAATTCACCCCTCCACTTT

size: .
D: TRBD1
V: TRBV19
J: TRBJ1-2
CDR3: CASSTSRTGGYGYTF
DNA: TGTGCCAGTAGTACCTCCCGGACAGGAGGATATGGCTACACCTTC

size: .
D: TRBD1
V: TRBV11-1
J: TRBJ2-1
CDR3: CASSFWTGFRNEQFF
DNA: TGTGCCAGCAGCTTCTGGACAGGGTTTCGCAATGAGCAGTTCTTC

size: once
D: .
V: TRBV11-2
J: TRBJ2-5
CDR3: CASSLYVGGAQETQYF
DNA: TGTGCCAGCAGCTTATACGTGGGGGGGGCCCAAGAGACCCAGTACTTC

size: .
D: .
V: TRBV4-2
J: TRBJ1-1
CDR3: CASSQDLAGMNTEAFF
DNA: TGTGCCAGCAGCCAAGATCTAGCAGGCATGAACACTGAAGCTTTCTTT

size: .
D: .
V: TRBV12-3/TRBV12-4
J: TRBJ2-1
CDR3: CASRGPYNEQFF
DNA: TGTGCCAGCAGGGGACCATACAATGAGCAGTTCTTC

size: .
D: .
V: TRBV6-1
J: TRBJ1-2
CDR3: CASSERGRGAFYGYTF
DNA: TGTGCCAGCAGTGAGAGGGGCCGCGGGGCTTTCTATGGCTACACCTTC

size: .
D: .
V: TRBV7-8
J: TRBJ1-2
CDR3: CASSLGGGQGGYTF
DNA: TGTGCCAGCAGCTTAGGTGGGGGGCAGGGCGGCTACACCTTC

size: .
D: TRBD1
V: TRBV29-1
J: TRBJ1-5
CDR3: CSVQATGKGNQPQHF
DNA: TGCAGCGTCCAAGCGACAGGGAAGGGCAATCAGCCCCAGCATTTT

size: .
D: TRBD2
V: TRBV3-1/TRBV3-2
J: TRBJ2-1
CDR3: CASSPREGGSTYNEQFF
DNA: TGTGCCAGCAGCCCGCGTGAAGGCGGGAGTACCTACAATGAGCAGTTCTTC

size: .
D: .
V: TRBV5-6
J: TRBJ1-2
CDR3: CASSLPSIANYGYTF
DNA: TGTGCCAGCAGCTTGCCCTCCATAGCTAACTATGGCTACACCTTC

size: .
D: TRBD1
V: TRBV5-1
J: TRBJ2-7
CDR3: CASSYGGDRDGEQYF
DNA: TGCGCCAGCAGCTATGGAGGGGACAGGGATGGGGAGCAGTACTTC

size: .
D: TRBD1
V: TRBV27
J: TRBJ2-7
CDR3: CASRRTGAVFEQYF
DNA: TGTGCCAGCAGACGAACAGGGGCTGTCTTCGAGCAGTACTTC